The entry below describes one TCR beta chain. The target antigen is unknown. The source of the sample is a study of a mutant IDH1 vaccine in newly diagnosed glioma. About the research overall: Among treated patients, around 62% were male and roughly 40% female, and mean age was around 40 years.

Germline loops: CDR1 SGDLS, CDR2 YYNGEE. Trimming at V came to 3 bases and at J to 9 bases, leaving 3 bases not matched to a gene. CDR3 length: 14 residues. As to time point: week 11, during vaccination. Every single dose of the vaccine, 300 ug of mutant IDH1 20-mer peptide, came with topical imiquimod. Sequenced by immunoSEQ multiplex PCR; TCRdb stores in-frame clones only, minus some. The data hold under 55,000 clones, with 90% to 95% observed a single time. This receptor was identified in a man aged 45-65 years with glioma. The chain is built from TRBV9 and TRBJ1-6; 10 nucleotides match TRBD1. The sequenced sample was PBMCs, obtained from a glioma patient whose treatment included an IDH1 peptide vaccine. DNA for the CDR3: TGTGCCAGCAGCGACCGACAGGGGGCTTCACCCCTCCACTTT. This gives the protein CASSDRQGASPLHF. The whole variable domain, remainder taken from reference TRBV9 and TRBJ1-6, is DSGVTQTPKHLITATGQRVTLRCSPRSGDLSVYWYQQSLDQGLQFLIQYYNGEERAKGNILERFSAQQFPDLHSELNLSSLELGDSALYFCASSDRQGASPLHFGNGTRLTVT.